Shown below are 9 T cell receptor beta chains from a single sample sequenced in a study of shared clonotypes between healthy human individuals. The assay was immunoSEQ multiplex PCR, and TCRdb's table has in-frame clones only and misses some. The sample has approximately 480,000 clones; 75% to 80% are singletons. Sequencing was done on a sample of PBMCs. The receptor source for this set is a woman aged 40 to 50 in good health. Some clones in this sample may be carry-over from other donors' samples.

The chain joins TRBV5-1 to TRBJ2-7; TRBD1 is a possible D gene (7 bases). The CDR3 sequence is 14 residues long. Germline V lookup: CDR1 SGHRS, CDR2 YFSETQ. The ends were cut back, 5 bases at V and 5 bases at J, with 17 bases in the middle. The CDR3 reads CASRRETGFDEQYF. CDR3 in DNA: TGCGCCAGCAGACGGGAGACAGGGTTCGACGAGCAGTACTTC. Full variable domain (remainder filled in from reference TRBV5-1 and TRBJ2-7): KAGVTQTPRYLIKTRGQQVTLSCSPISGHRSVSWYQQTPGQGLQFLFEYFSETQRNKGNFPGRFSGRQFSNSRSEMNVSTLELGDSALYLCASRRETGFDEQYFGPGTRLTVT.

This clone was picked up many times. The chain combines TRBV9 with TRBJ1-5, with D possibly being TRBD1 (5 bases). Germline CDR1 and CDR2: SGDLS and YYNGEE. The CDR3 consists of 15 residues. With 0 bases removed from V and 2 bases from J, the gap between germline ends came to 9 bases. The DNA for the CDR3 is TGTGCCAGCAGCGTAGGCTGGGACGGCAATCAGCCCCAGCATTTT. Protein: CASSVGWDGNQPQHF.

This clone was counted only a few times. The J gene is TRBJ1-4, the V gene TRBV7-9, with D unclear. Trimming stripped 5 bases from V and 7 bases from J, with 17 bases between. Germline lookup yields CDR1 SEHNR and CDR2 FQNEAQ (reference sequence). This CDR3 is 15 amino acids long. In DNA, the CDR3 is TGTGCCAGCAGCCGCACGGACGCCCGCGGTGAAAAACTGTTTTTT. This codes for CASSRTDARGEKLFF.

V is TRBV7-2 and J is TRBJ2-5; the D gene is possibly TRBD2 (5 bases). Germline lookup yields CDR1 SGHTA and CDR2 FQGNSA. V was clipped by 1 base and J by 1 base, with 7 bases between them. The CDR3 is 14 amino acids. DNA of the CDR3: TGTGCCAGCAGCTTAGACGGGATCCAAGAGACCCAGTACTTC. Protein sequence: CASSLDGIQETQYF. The full variable domain, completed using reference TRBV7-2 and TRBJ2-5, is GAGVSQSPSNKVTEKGKDVELRCDPISGHTALYWYRQSLGQGLEFLIYFQGNSAPDKSGLPSDRFSAERTGGSVSTLTIQRTQQEDSAVYLCASSLDGIQETQYFGPGTRLLVL.

The CDR3 region has the DNA TGTGCCACCAGCCTAGACAGGGGGAACGAAAAACTGTTTTTT. This sequence encodes CATSLDRGNEKLFF. The genes are TRBV15 and TRBJ1-4; 9 nucleotides align to TRBD1. Germline values: CDR1 LNHNV, CDR2 YYDKDF (reference sequence). With 5 bases clipped from V and 8 bases from J, the junction kept 6 bases outside the gene matches. This CDR3 region has 14 residues.

This chain joins TRBV6-6 and TRBJ2-1; no clear D gene. V was cut by 3 bases and J by 4 bases, with 7 bases left in between. Germline-derived CDR1 and CDR2 are MNHNY and SVGAGI (reference sequence). CDR3 length: 13 residues. CDR3 in DNA: TGTGCCAGCAGTTATGACTCGTACAATGAGCAGTTCTTC. Translated: CASSYDSYNEQFF.

The chain carries TRBV9 and TRBJ2-3, with 9 bases matching TRBD2. CDR1 and CDR2 from the germline V gene are SGDLS and YYNGEE. J gave up 3 bases and V 0 bases, and 8 bases lay outside the gene matches. CDR3 length equals 17 residues. CDR3 bases: TGTGCCAGCAGCGTAGATAGCGGGAGCTCTGGAACAGATACGCAGTATTTT. The encoded protein is CASSVDSGSSGTDTQYF.

The gene calls are TRBV5-1 and TRBJ2-1; 7 bases agree with TRBD1. The germline V gene encodes CDR1 SGHRS and CDR2 YFSETQ. This CDR3 is built from 18 residues. V lost 1 base, J lost 11 bases, and 21 bases stayed unmatched. The CDR3 here is CASSLPRAGRGTIYKQFF. DNA of the CDR3: TGCGCCAGCAGCTTGCCCAGGGCCGGCAGGGGGACGATTTACAAGCAGTTCTTC.

The chain recombines TRBV19 with TRBJ1-6, with a possible D match to TRBD1 (5 bases). This CDR3 region has 13 residues. Deletions cut 5 bases from V and 8 bases from J, with 10 bases between. In germline, CDR1 is LNHDA, CDR2 SQIVND (reference sequence). DNA for the CDR3: TGTGCCAGTAGTGAGGGGTGGGATTCACCCCTCCACTTT. Residues: CASSEGWDSPLHF.